This entry features one T cell receptor (beta chain) sequence. Trimming stripped 4 bases from V and 6 bases from J, with 12 bases between. Germline CDR1 reads SEHNR; CDR2 reads FQNEAQ (reference sequence). The length of the CDR3 is 14 residues. These data belong to a study of OX40 agonist ivuxolimab in advanced cancers. The overall study: Aged roughly 23 to 85 with a mean of approximately 57 years, they were around 83% male. A history of anti-PD-1, anti-PD-L1 or anti-CTLA-4 therapy was acceptable, and 40% had some.

Blood got drawn at baseline, again on cycle 4 day 1, and then on cycle 7 day 1. Sequencing was performed with immunoSEQ multiplex PCR; in TCRdb, only in-frame clones are kept and a portion is missing. The data contain roughly 48,000 clones, approximately 84% of them singletons. The TCR was taken from an adult with an advanced solid tumor such as melanoma, head and neck, liver or kidney cancer. The rearrangement uses TRBV7-9 and TRBJ1-4; D is unclear. The sequencing used CD4+ or CD8+ T cells sorted from blood, collected in a trial of the OX40 agonist ivuxolimab. The CDR3 reads CASSSDGGDEKLFF. The CDR3 DNA is TGTGCCAGCAGCTCGGACGGCGGTGATGAAAAACTGTTTTTT.